This T cell receptor (beta chain) was sequenced during a study of naive and memory T cell subsets. The CDR3 runs 15 residues. Trimming pared 3 bases from V and 2 bases from J, leaving 12 bases between. CDR1 is SGHTA and CDR2 is FQGNSA in the germline V gene. In its sample, this clonotype was seen a few times. What it recognizes is unknown. General study points: Findings for naive and memory subsets could not be checked against ground truth. Naive repertoires, especially CD8, held a few larger clonotypes, possibly memory cells re-expressing CD45RA. Activation and differentiation may alter RNA-based TCR counts.

The beta constant-region primer was an equimolar mix of two oligonucleotides covering TRBC1 and TRBC2. The ligated cDNA underwent four PCR rounds using SP2 and nested alpha and beta constant-region primers. An oligonucleotide with the SP2 primer and a 12-nucleotide UMI was ligated to the cDNA 3' end. TCRdb itself ran the UMI-ligation and nested PCR reads through MiXCR, one entry per CDR3 protein. Altogether under 150,000 distinct CDR3 sequences are present, approximately 20% being singletons, with the ten largest covering around 0.63%. Cells stained for CD3, CD4, CD8, CD45RA, CD27 and viability were sorted into four CD45RA/CD27 subsets.

The sample was naive CD8+ T cells from blood. The V and J genes are TRBV7-2 and TRBJ2-3; D is perhaps TRBD2 (7 bases). This receptor was obtained from a human donor in good health. The CDR3 loop reads CASSFGGAPTDTQYF. CDR3 nucleotide sequence: TGTGCCAGCAGCTTTGGGGGGGCGCCCACAGATACGCAGTATTTT.